This T cell receptor beta chain appears in the sequencing data of a study of blood T cell repertoires in COVID-19. About the research overall: In each case, the material was cDNA or gDNA derived from T cells, B-cell-depleted T cells, or PBMCs.

Individuals aged about 18 to 89 years were recruited from fewer than 30 US areas. No more than 2 weeks before study entry, exposed participants had met a case of COVID-19. Only in-frame clones appear in the TCRdb table, and some are missing; sequencing was by immunoSEQ multiplex PCR. This repertoire shows some 320,000 clones, about 85% found once; its top ten account for approximately 1.9%. There are 12 residues in the CDR3. Trimming took off 4 bases at V and 8 bases at J, with 9 bases between the two ends. Germline CDR1 reads MNHNY; CDR2 reads SVGAGI (reference sequence). The sample comprised PBMCs or T cells enriched from blood (not recorded which). The sequence derives from a woman aged 30 to 39 who had been exposed to COVID-19. This chain uses TRBV6-6 with TRBJ2-1; D is possibly TRBD1 (5 bases). CDR3 sequence (DNA): TGTGCCAGCAGTTTAACACAGGATGAGCAGTTCTTC. Protein sequence: CASSLTQDEQFF.